The T cell receptor beta chain described here comes from a study of blood T cell repertoires in COVID-19. Across the study: Collection of acute and convalescent COVID-19 samples took place in the United States, Italy and Spain. PBMCs, B-cell-depleted T cells, or T cells were the source of the cDNA or gDNA that made up the material.

Libraries were prepared by immunoSEQ multiplex PCR; TCRdb keeps only in-frame clonotypes and omits some of them. The data hold over 120,000 clones, with roughly 84% observed a single time. Germline assignment: CDR1 LNHNV and CDR2 YYDKDF (reference sequence). Trimming took 0 bases from V and 8 from J; bases not matched to a gene: 5. The CDR3 spans 15 residues. This TCR came from a human donor in a cohort sampled during active COVID-19. Source material: peripheral blood. The chain uses TRBV15 and TRBJ1-4; 8 bases are shared with TRBD1. The CDR3 protein is CATSRDPGGQEKLFF. In nucleotides, the CDR3 is TGTGCCACCAGCAGAGATCCAGGGGGCCAAGAAAAACTGTTTTTT.